These T cell receptor beta chains were read from a single sample in a study of T cell responses to AZD1222 COVID-19 vaccine. This table comes from immunoSEQ multiplex PCR, and its TCRdb copy is limited to in-frame clones, with some not included. The sample holds under 110,000 clones, less than 95% seen once. The sequencing here drew on peripheral blood, taken 28 days after the second AZD1222 dose. Receptors were obtained from an adult who received the AZD1222 COVID-19 vaccine. The CDR3 runs from the conserved cysteine through the conserved F or W. Fields, in order: D gene, clone size, J gene, V gene, CDR3 protein, CDR3 DNA. A D gene is named only where the DNA matches it firmly. For some rows the clone size is stated as once, few or many, or as a class when expanded; others skip it.

TRBD2	-	TRBJ2-2	TRBV13	CASSSNSGGRGTGELFF	TGTGCCAGCAGCTCCAACTCGGGGGGGCGCGGTACCGGGGAGCTGTTTTTT
-	-	TRBJ2-7	TRBV18	CANLESLYEQYF	TGTGCCAACCTAGAATCCCTCTACGAGCAGTACTTC
-	-	TRBJ1-6	TRBV4-3	CASSQEGGRVNSPLHF	TGCGCCAGCAGCCAAGAGGGGGGCAGAGTTAATTCACCCCTCCACTTT
-	-	TRBJ1-2	TRBV7-8	CASSLGPGPNYGYTF	TGTGCCAGCAGCTTAGGTCCAGGACCTAACTATGGCTACACCTTC
-	-	TRBJ2-7	TRBV5-4	CASSFPEGGRTYEQYF	TGTGCCAGCAGCTTTCCCGAAGGAGGCAGGACCTACGAGCAGTACTTC
-	-	TRBJ1-1	TRBV6-4	CASSEIFRGAEAFF	TGTGCCAGCAGTGAAATATTCAGGGGTGCTGAAGCTTTCTTT
TRBD2	-	TRBJ2-3	TRBV7-3	CASSPGTSGGAGDTQYF	TGTGCCAGCAGCCCAGGAACTAGCGGGGGGGCCGGAGATACGCAGTATTTT
-	-	TRBJ2-5	TRBV7-2	CASSNQETQYF	TGTGCCAGCAGCAACCAAGAGACCCAGTACTTC
-	-	TRBJ1-1	TRBV19	CASRSSRNVVQNTEAFF	TGTGCCAGTAGAAGCAGCAGGAATGTGGTGCAAAACACTGAAGCTTTCTTT
-	-	TRBJ1-3	TRBV12-3/TRBV12-4	CASSFSGNTIYF	TGTGCCAGCAGTTTCTCTGGAAACACCATATATTTT
TRBD2	-	TRBJ2-5	TRBV19	CASSIGLAGGLLPETQYF	TGTGCCAGTAGTATAGGACTAGCGGGGGGCCTCCTCCCAGAGACCCAGTACTTC
-	-	TRBJ1-1	TRBV3-1/TRBV3-2	CASSQPGAWKIEAFF	TGTGCCAGCAGCCAACCCGGGGCCTGGAAAATCGAAGCTTTCTTT
-	once	TRBJ1-3	TRBV6-5	CASSSHGSFPIYF	TGTGCCAGCAGCAGCCACGGCAGCTTCCCCATATATTTT
TRBD1	-	TRBJ2-7	TRBV7-9	CASSLVGQGKPYEQYF	TGTGCCAGCAGCTTAGTAGGACAGGGGAAACCCTACGAGCAGTACTTC
TRBD1	-	TRBJ1-6	TRBV7-2	CASSPRQGPNSPLHF	TGTGCCAGCAGCCCAAGACAGGGCCCAAATTCACCCCTCCACTTT
-	-	TRBJ2-1	TRBV7-8	CASSRGLLNEQFF	TGTGCCAGCAGCCGAGGACTCCTTAATGAGCAGTTCTTC
-	-	TRBJ1-5	TRBV18	CASSPPFGGTQHF	TGTGCCAGCTCACCACCTTTTGGCGGAACCCAGCATTTT
TRBD2	-	TRBJ2-1	TRBV4-3	CASSQLTGGYYNEQFF	TGCGCCAGCAGCCAACTGACGGGGGGGTACTACAATGAGCAGTTCTTC
TRBD1	-	TRBJ1-5	TRBV28	CASSPTGGGLQPQHF	TGTGCCAGCAGTCCAACAGGGGGCGGATTGCAGCCCCAGCATTTT
TRBD1	-	TRBJ2-2	TRBV30	CAWRRGGSNTGELFF	TGTGCCTGGAGGAGAGGGGGCTCAAACACCGGGGAGCTGTTTTTT
-	-	TRBJ1-2	TRBV4-3	CASSHRGDYGYTF	TGCGCCAGCAGCCATCGGGGGGACTATGGCTACACCTTC
TRBD1	-	TRBJ1-1	TRBV7-9	CAIGTGFREGTEAFF	TGTGCCATCGGGACAGGGTTTCGGGAGGGCACTGAAGCTTTCTTT
-	once	TRBJ1-3	TRBV7-6	CASSLDGRLPGNTIYF	TGTGCCAGCAGCTTAGATGGAAGACTCCCAGGAAACACCATATATTTT
-	-	TRBJ1-3	TRBV7-9	CASSSPRSFSGNTIYF	TGTGCCAGCAGCTCGCCTAGGAGTTTCTCTGGAAACACCATATATTTT
-	-	TRBJ1-1	TRBV19	CASSIQGFDTEAFF	TGTGCCAGTAGTATTCAGGGTTTCGACACTGAAGCTTTCTTT
TRBD1	-	TRBJ2-1	TRBV28	CASSSGQGAAEQFF	TGTGCCAGCAGTTCCGGACAGGGGGCAGCCGAGCAGTTCTTC
TRBD1	-	TRBJ1-4	TRBV7-2	CASSRQGADEKLFF	TGTGCCAGCAGTCGACAGGGGGCGGATGAAAAACTGTTTTTT
-	once	TRBJ1-5	TRBV3-1/TRBV3-2	CASSQDGGQPQHF	TGTGCCAGCAGCCAAGATGGGGGTCAGCCCCAGCATTTT
-	-	TRBJ1-3	TRBV5-6	CASSLGGPSGNTIYF	TGTGCCAGCAGCTTGGGGGGACCTTCTGGAAACACCATATATTTT
-	-	TRBJ1-6	TRBV2	CASTESGSPLHF	TGTGCCAGCACCGAATCTGGTTCACCCCTCCACTTT
-	-	TRBJ2-3	TRBV27	CASATIRGTDTQYF	TGTGCCAGCGCTACCATCAGGGGCACAGATACGCAGTATTTT
TRBD2	-	TRBJ2-1	TRBV5-1	CASSLGSGGYNEQFF	TGCGCCAGCAGCTTGGGTAGCGGGGGCTACAATGAGCAGTTCTTC
-	-	TRBJ1-1	TRBV19	CASSSGRGMGMNTEAFF	TGTGCCAGTAGTAGTGGACGCGGGATGGGGATGAACACTGAAGCTTTCTTT
-	-	TRBJ2-7	TRBV10-3	CAISGGTIAEQYF	TGTGCCATCAGCGGAGGAACCATAGCCGAGCAGTACTTC
-	-	TRBJ2-7	TRBV24-1	CATSDYSGEQYF	TGTGCCACCAGTGATTATTCGGGGGAGCAGTACTTC
-	-	TRBJ1-2	TRBV7-2	CASTPSQEYGYTF	TGTGCCAGCACTCCGAGCCAGGAGTATGGCTACACCTTC
-	-	TRBJ2-7	TRBV19	CASSIRNSYEQYF	TGTGCCAGTAGTATTAGGAACTCCTACGAGCAGTACTTC
-	-	TRBJ2-5	TRBV10-3	CAISDRAGGLETQYF	TGTGCCATCAGTGATCGGGCAGGGGGGTTGGAGACCCAGTACTTC
TRBD1	-	TRBJ1-6	TRBV9	CASSGSGDRGPNSPLHF	TGTGCCAGCAGCGGAAGTGGGGACAGGGGCCCGAATTCACCCCTCCACTTT
TRBD2	-	TRBJ2-7	TRBV19	CASSPRGAGGNEQYF	TGTGCCAGTAGTCCGCGTGGGGCGGGGGGGAACGAGCAGTACTTC
-	-	TRBJ1-1	TRBV9	CASSPLGTQNTEAFF	TGTGCCAGCAGCCCACTAGGGACCCAGAACACTGAAGCTTTCTTT
-	once	TRBJ2-7	TRBV4-3	CASSQEWAVNSYEQYF	TGCGCCAGCAGCCAAGAATGGGCAGTTAACTCCTACGAGCAGTACTTC